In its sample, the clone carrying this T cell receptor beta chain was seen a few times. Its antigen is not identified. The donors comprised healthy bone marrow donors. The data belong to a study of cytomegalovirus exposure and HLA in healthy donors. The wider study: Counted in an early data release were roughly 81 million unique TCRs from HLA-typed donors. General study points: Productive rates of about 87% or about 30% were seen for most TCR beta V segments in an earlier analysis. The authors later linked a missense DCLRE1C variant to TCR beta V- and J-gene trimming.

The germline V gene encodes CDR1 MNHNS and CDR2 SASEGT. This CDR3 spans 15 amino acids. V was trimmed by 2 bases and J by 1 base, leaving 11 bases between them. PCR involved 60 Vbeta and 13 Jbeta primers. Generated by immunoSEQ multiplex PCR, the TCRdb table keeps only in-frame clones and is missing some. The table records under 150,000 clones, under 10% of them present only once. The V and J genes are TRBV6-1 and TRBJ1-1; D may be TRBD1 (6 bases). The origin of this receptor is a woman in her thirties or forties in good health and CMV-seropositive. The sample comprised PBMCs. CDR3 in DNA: TGTGCCAGCAGTGAATCTGGGGGCAGGAACACTGAAGCTTTCTTT. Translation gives CASSESGGRNTEAFF.